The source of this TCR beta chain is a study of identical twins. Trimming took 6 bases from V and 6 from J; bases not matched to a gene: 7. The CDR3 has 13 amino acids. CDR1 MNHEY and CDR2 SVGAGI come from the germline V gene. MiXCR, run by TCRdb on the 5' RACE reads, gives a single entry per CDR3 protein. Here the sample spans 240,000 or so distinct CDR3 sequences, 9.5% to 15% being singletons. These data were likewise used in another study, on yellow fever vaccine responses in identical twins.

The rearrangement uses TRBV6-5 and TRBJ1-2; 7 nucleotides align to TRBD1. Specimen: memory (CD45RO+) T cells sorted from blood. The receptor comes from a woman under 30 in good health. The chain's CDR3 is CASRQTGLNGYTF. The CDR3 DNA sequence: TGTGCCAGCAGACAGACAGGGTTGAATGGCTACACCTTC.